The 20 T cell receptor beta chains presented below share a single source sample, sequenced in a study of T cells expressing NK-cell markers (dated by TCRdb to the early 2020s). To prepare the library, 5' RACE was applied. TCRdb lists the instrument as Illumina HiSeq 2000. Reprocessed by TCRdb, the reads give a single entry per CDR3 protein sequence, without DNA. The table for this sample records 120,000 to 150,000 distinct CDR3 sequences. The top ten constitute 9% to 15% of the sample. The sample comprised blood T cells: a sorted CD56 or NKG2C T cell subset, CD4+ or CD8+ T cells, or bulk PBMC T cells (not recorded which). The receptors were gathered from a man between 18 and 35 years old in good health. Donor details come from another sample of the same person, matched by shared clones.

The chain uses TRBV6-5 and TRBJ2-2; TCRdb gives TRBD2 as the D gene, but with no DNA this cannot be confirmed. The CDR3 is 13 residues long. Germline-derived CDR1 and CDR2 are MNHEY and SVGAGI. The CDR3 spells CASSYVRDGELFF.

The chain combines TRBV19 with TRBJ1-2. CDR1 and CDR2 (germline): LNHDA, SQIVND (reference sequence). The CDR3 runs 16 residues. CDR3 sequence reads: CASSIIGEAANYGYTF. Full variable domain (missing parts from reference TRBV19 and TRBJ1-2): DGGITQSPKYLFRKEGQNVTLSCEQNLNHDAMYWYRQDPGQGLRLIYYSQIVNDFQKGDIAEGYSVSREKKESFPLTVTSAQKNPTAFYLCASSIIGEAANYGYTFGSGTRLTVV.

The genes are TRBV5-1 and TRBJ2-7; TCRdb lists TRBD2, though no DNA is available to test this call. The CDR3 runs 14 residues. CDR1 and CDR2 from the germline V gene are SGHRS and YFSETQ. The CDR3 sequence: CASKNSGTTIQQYF. Combining the CDR3 with reference TRBV5-1 and TRBJ2-7 gives the whole variable domain KAGVTQTPRYLIKTRGQQVTLSCSPISGHRSVSWYQQTPGQGLQFLFEYFSETQRNKGNFPGRFSGRQFSNSRSEMNVSTLELGDSALYLCASKNSGTTIQQYFGPGTRLTVT.

This chain links TRBV24-1 with TRBJ2-1; TCRdb outputs TRBD2, but without DNA this stays unchecked. Germline V gene data show CDR1 as KGHDR and CDR2 as SFDVKD. The CDR3 length is 16 residues. CDR3 region: CATNPDRRRGYNEQFF.

V usage is TRBV9 and J usage is TRBJ2-2; checking the TCRdb D call of TRBD2 is not possible without DNA. The CDR3 length is 18 residues. CDR1 SGDLS and CDR2 YYNGEE come from the germline V gene. The chain's CDR3 is CASSAALIAGGGTGELFF.

The chain uses TRBV6-2 or TRBV6-3 and TRBJ2-7; the D call from TCRdb, TRBD2, cannot be confirmed without DNA. Germline assignment: CDR1 MNHEY and CDR2 SVGEGT. The CDR3 consists of 13 residues. The CDR3 here is CASTLLAGVEQYF.

The rearrangement uses TRBV20-1 and TRBJ2-1; TCRdb proposes TRBD1, but this gene call is untestable without DNA. Germline values: CDR1 DFQATT, CDR2 SNEGSKA (reference sequence). The CDR3 spans 22 residues. CDR3 region: CSARDWGTGGSYPSRSYNEQFF.

CDR3: CASSFFDGTTYEQYF. The chain carries TRBV11-2 and TRBJ2-7. CDR1 is SGHAT, CDR2 FQNNGV, per germline. The length of the CDR3 is 15 residues.

The chain employs TRBV12-3 or TRBV12-4 and TRBJ2-4; without DNA, the TCRdb call of TRBD1 cannot be checked. CDR3 length equals 15 residues. The chain's CDR3 is CASSSTGDHKNIQYF.

The chain links TRBV7-7 to TRBJ2-2; lacking DNA, the TRBD1 call made by TCRdb goes unchecked. Germline V lookup: CDR1 SSHAT, CDR2 FNYEAQ (reference sequence). The CDR3 totals 17 residues. The CDR3 loop is CASSARRTLEGNGELFF.

V is TRBV6-2 or TRBV6-3 and J is TRBJ2-2. CDR3 length: 15 amino acids. The germline V gene has CDR1 MNHEY and CDR2 SVGEGT. CDR3 amino acids: CASSYPYDDTGELFF.

The chain employs TRBV20-1 and TRBJ2-7; TCRdb names TRBD2, which stays unverified in the absence of DNA. Germline CDR1 is DFQATT and CDR2 is SNEGSKA (reference sequence). This CDR3 contains 15 residues. The CDR3 here is CSARDAAGGPYEQYF.

The chain carries TRBV30 and TRBJ2-7. The germline CDR1 and CDR2 sequences are GTSNPN and SVGIG (reference sequence). The CDR3 sequence is 13 residues long. The CDR3 loop reads CAWSFVEYYEQYF.

The V gene is TRBV30, the J gene TRBJ1-5. CDR1 GTSNPN and CDR2 SVGIG come from the germline V gene (reference sequence). The CDR3 has 14 residues. CDR3 sequence reads: CAWSVGASNQPQHF.

The rearrangement links TRBV5-6 to TRBJ2-2. Germline V gene lookup returns CDR1 SGHDT and CDR2 YYEEEE. The CDR3 has 11 residues. The CDR3 loop reads CASSATRELFF.

The V gene is TRBV18, the J gene TRBJ2-1. CDR1 is KGHSH and CDR2 is LQKENI in the germline V gene. The CDR3 is made up of 16 amino acids. CDR3 in amino acids: CASSPKETTSYNEQFF.

The chain recombines TRBV7-9 with TRBJ2-1. Germline V lookup: CDR1 SEHNR, CDR2 FQNEAQ (reference sequence). The CDR3 runs to 11 residues. The CDR3 spells CASNPLHLKFF.

V and J are TRBV11-2 and TRBJ2-1; as DNA is missing, the TRBD2 call by TCRdb cannot be tested. The CDR3 contains 14 residues. Per germline, CDR1 SGHAT and CDR2 FQNNGV. The CDR3 loop is CASSPGLAFNEQFF.

This chain uses TRBV27 with TRBJ2-3; there is no DNA to check the TCRdb D call of TRBD1. The CDR3 is made up of 16 amino acids. The V gene's germline CDR1 is MNHEY and CDR2 SMNVEV (reference sequence). CDR3 sequence: CASSSPGQGFPDTQYF.

The chain is built from TRBV5-1 and TRBJ2-5; TCRdb names TRBD1, which stays unverified in the absence of DNA. CDR1 and CDR2 from the germline V gene are SGHRS and YFSETQ. The CDR3 spans 17 residues. The CDR3 protein is CASSLGLSGENQETQYF.